These 3 T cell receptor beta chains came from one sample sequenced in a study of shared clonotypes between healthy human individuals. The repertoire was sequenced with immunoSEQ multiplex PCR; TCRdb's copy has only in-frame clones and lacks some. The repertoire holds about a million clones, with more than 75% as singletons. The sample was memory CD4+ T cells sorted from blood. Indicated subset: CD45RA-negative fraction. The receptors were sampled from a man in his late teens or twenties in good health.

The gene calls are TRBV5-1 and TRBJ2-3; the D is unclear. Trimming cost V 0 bases and J 0 bases, with 11 bases left between them. CDR3 size: 16 residues. Looked up from germline, CDR1 is SGHRS and CDR2 is YFSETQ. In nucleotides, the CDR3 is TGCGCCAGCAGCTTGGCGGTCCTTGCTAGCACAGATACGCAGTATTTT. Protein sequence: CASSLAVLASTDTQYF.

The chain couples TRBV18 to TRBJ2-1, with TRBD1 matching over 7 bases. Trimming took 3 bases from V and 0 from J; bases not matched to a gene: 5. This CDR3 spans 16 amino acids. Germline CDR1 KGHSH, CDR2 LQKENI. This CDR3 reads CASSPTGALSYNEQFF. CDR3 sequence (DNA): TGTGCCAGCTCACCTACAGGGGCCCTCTCCTACAATGAGCAGTTCTTC. Full variable domain (remainder filled in from reference TRBV18 and TRBJ2-1): NAGVMQNPRHLVRRRGQEARLRCSPMKGHSHVYWYRQLPEEGLKFMVYLQKENIIDESGMPKERFSAEFPKEGPSILRIQQVVRGDSAAYFCASSPTGALSYNEQFFGPGTRLTVL.

The CDR3 region has the DNA TGTGCCAGCAGTGAGAGAGAAAGGTGGGGTACCCTTCTTGGAGCCTACGAGCAGTACTTC. Its translation is CASSERERWGTLLGAYEQYF. The chain combines TRBV6-1 with TRBJ2-7; D gene unclear. CDR3 length: 20 residues. V lost 3 bases and J 2 bases, leaving 29 bases between the germline ends. The germline CDR1 and CDR2 sequences are MNHNS and SASEGT.